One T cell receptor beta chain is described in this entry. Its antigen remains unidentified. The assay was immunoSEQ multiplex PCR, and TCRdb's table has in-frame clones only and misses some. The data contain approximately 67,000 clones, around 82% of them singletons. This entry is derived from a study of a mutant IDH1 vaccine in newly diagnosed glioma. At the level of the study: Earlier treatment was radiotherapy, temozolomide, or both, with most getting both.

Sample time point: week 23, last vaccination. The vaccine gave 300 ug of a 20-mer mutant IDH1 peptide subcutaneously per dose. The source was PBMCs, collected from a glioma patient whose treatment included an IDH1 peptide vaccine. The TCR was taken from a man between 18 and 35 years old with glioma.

CDR3 sequence: CARRPDSNQPQHF. Here the CDR3 DNA reads TGTGCCAGACGCCCGGACAGCAATCAGCCCCAGCATTTT. The chain employs TRBV6-4 and TRBJ1-5; D is undetermined. V was pared by 9 bases and J by 1 base, with 10 bases between. The CDR3 has 13 residues. Germline values: CDR1 MRHNA, CDR2 SNTAGT.